What follows are 20 T cell receptor beta chains derived from one specimen sequenced in a study of T cell repertoires in cytomegalovirus infection. MiXCR, applied by TCRdb to the reads, yields one record per CDR3 protein. The table includes under 600,000 distinct CDR3 sequences, 16% detected once. The sequenced material came from CD8+ T cells from PBMCs. These receptors came from a human donor in good health (CMV status not recorded). Some clones in this sample may be carry-over from other donors' samples.

This clonotype was seen a few times. The chain recombines TRBV2 with TRBJ1-1; D is perhaps TRBD1 (5 bases). This CDR3 is built from 15 residues. V lost 0 bases and J 5 bases, leaving 13 bases between the germline ends. Germline CDR1 is SNHLY and CDR2 is FYNNEI. This CDR3 reads CASSEALGEATEAFF. CDR3 bases: TGTGCCAGCAGTGAAGCGCTAGGGGAGGCGACTGAAGCTTTCTTT.

The chain links TRBV4-2 to TRBJ2-7; D assignment may be TRBD1 or TRBD2 (5 bases each). The CDR3 has 15 amino acids. Germline assignment: CDR1 LGHNA and CDR2 YNFKEQ. The ends were cut back, 3 bases at V and 4 bases at J, with 16 bases in the middle. This CDR3 reads CASSHGTAARYEQYF. The CDR3 DNA reads TGTGCCAGCAGCCATGGGACGGCTGCACGGTACGAGCAGTACTTC.

V usage is TRBV15 and J usage is TRBJ1-5; D gene ambiguous. Germline assignment: CDR1 LNHNV and CDR2 YYDKDF (reference sequence). V lost 1 base and J 0 bases, leaving 13 bases between the germline ends. The CDR3 spans 17 residues. This CDR3 reads CATSRALQKYSNQPQHF. DNA for the CDR3: TGTGCCACCAGCAGAGCCCTCCAAAAGTATAGCAATCAGCCCCAGCATTTT.

This clonotype was picked up many times. CDR3 coding DNA: TGTGCCAGCTCACCCCGGTGGACAGGGGAGTTGTCTGAGCAGTTCTTC. Its translation is CASSPRWTGELSEQFF. The chain has TRBV18 and TRBJ2-1, with 9 nucleotides matching TRBD1. J was trimmed by 9 bases and V by 3 bases; bases with no gene match: 12. CDR3 length: 16 residues. Per germline, CDR1 KGHSH and CDR2 LQKENI. Full variable domain (outside the CDR3, taken from reference TRBV18 and TRBJ2-1): NAGVMQNPRHLVRRRGQEARLRCSPMKGHSHVYWYRQLPEEGLKFMVYLQKENIIDESGMPKERFSAEFPKEGPSILRIQQVVRGDSAAYFCASSPRWTGELSEQFFGPGTRLTVL.

This clonotype was detected only a few times. The chain combines TRBV30 with TRBJ1-5, with 8 positions matching TRBD1. The germline V gene has CDR1 GTSNPN and CDR2 SVGIG (reference sequence). V gave up 3 bases and J gave up 6 bases; unmatched junction bases: 10. CDR3 length equals 15 residues. Here the CDR3 reads CAWRSPRGRSQPQHF. The CDR3 DNA sequence: TGTGCCTGGAGATCACCCAGGGGGCGAAGTCAGCCCCAGCATTTT.

There are a few counts of this clonotype. The CDR3 nucleotides are TGTGCCAGCAGCCTTGACAGCTTTTCGGCGCCCCAGCATTTT. Translated: CASSLDSFSAPQHF. The chain has TRBV28 and TRBJ1-5, with D perhaps matching TRBD1 (5 bases). Trimming pared 6 bases from V and 9 bases from J, leaving 18 bases between. Per the germline V gene, CDR1 is MDHEN and CDR2 is SYDVKM. CDR3 length: 14 residues. Full variable domain (remainder filled in from reference TRBV28 and TRBJ1-5): DVKVTQSSRYLVKRTGEKVFLECVQDMDHENMFWYRQDPGLGLRLIYFSYDVKMKEKGDIPEGYSVSREKKERFSLILESASTNQTSMYLCASSLDSFSAPQHFGDGTRLSIL.

This clonotype appeared a few times. V and J are TRBV10-3 and TRBJ2-2; TRBD1 matches 10 bases. The germline CDR1 and CDR2 sequences are ENHRY and SYGVKD. This CDR3 is built from 16 residues. Trimming removed 6 bases from V and 0 bases from J; junction bases left unmatched: 4. CDR3 bases: TGTGCCATCAGCCCAGACAGGGGGCCGAACACCGGGGAGCTGTTTTTT. The encoded protein is CAISPDRGPNTGELFF.

The chain couples TRBV28 to TRBJ2-3; D gene unclear. This CDR3 spans 12 amino acids. Germline-derived CDR1 and CDR2 are MDHEN and SYDVKM. The V gene lost 4 bases and the J gene lost 5 bases, with 7 bases spanning the gap. This CDR3 is CASSWMGDTQYF. CDR3 DNA sequence: TGTGCCAGCAGTTGGATGGGAGATACGCAGTATTTT.

The chain uses TRBV28 and TRBJ1-2; no reliable D call. Per the germline V gene, CDR1 is MDHEN and CDR2 is SYDVKM. This CDR3 comprises 14 residues. The ends were cut back, 2 bases at V and 5 bases at J, with 12 bases in the middle. CDR3 sequence: CASSLRENPYGYTF. The CDR3 DNA reads as TGTGCCAGCAGTTTAAGGGAAAACCCGTATGGCTACACCTTC.

V is TRBV15 and J is TRBJ1-5; D unclear. The CDR3 has 14 residues. The germline V gene encodes CDR1 LNHNV and CDR2 YYDKDF (reference sequence). Trimming stripped 1 base from V and 5 bases from J, with 9 bases between. The CDR3 is CATSRGLRDQPQHF. The CDR3 DNA reads TGTGCCACCAGCAGAGGACTGAGAGATCAGCCCCAGCATTTT.

As regards this clonotype: This could be a read error, since a much larger clone is one nucleotide away. The CDR3 end shows no conserved phenylalanine or tryptophan, and so a read error is likely. The V call is TRBV28, the J call TRBJ2-1, with TRBD2 as a possible D gene (5 bases). In germline, CDR1 is MDHEN, CDR2 SYDVKM. V gave up 6 bases and J gave up 1 base, with 16 bases separating them. This CDR3 has 16 residues. The CDR3 nucleotides are TGTGCCAGCAGCCGCCAGAGGGCCGGGTCCTACAATGAGCAGTTCTTA. Its protein is CASSRQRAGSYNEQFL.

This clonotype was observed a few times. Germline is not matched at one junction end, which may reflect a read error. V and J are TRBV5-1 and TRBJ2-1; 9 bases match TRBD1. The CDR3 spans 12 residues. Germline CDR1 reads SGHRS; CDR2 reads YFSETQ. This chain's CDR3 is CASSLPGQGWVF. The CDR3 nucleotides are TGCGCCAGCAGTTTGCCCGGACAGGGGTGGGTCTTC.

This chain links TRBV27 with TRBJ1-2; 10 bases are a match to TRBD1. Trimming removed 8 bases from V and 6 bases from J; junction bases left unmatched: 15. The CDR3 runs to 16 residues. The germline V gene encodes CDR1 MNHEY and CDR2 SMNVEV (reference sequence). The CDR3 sequence is CASGSSEGQGLDGYTF. CDR3 bases: TGTGCCAGCGGATCCTCGGAGGGACAGGGGCTAGATGGCTACACCTTC.

This clonotype was counted a few times. The chain recombines TRBV28 with TRBJ2-7; D possibly corresponds to TRBD2 (6 bases). There are 15 residues in the CDR3. From germline, CDR1 is MDHEN and CDR2 SYDVKM. V dropped 5 bases and J dropped 5 bases, with 19 bases sitting between them. This CDR3 is CASSPTRPGADEQYF. The CDR3 bases are TGTGCCAGCAGTCCTACACGCCCGGGAGCCGACGAGCAGTACTTC.

The J gene is TRBJ2-2, the V gene TRBV24-1, with D maybe TRBD2 (5 bases). The CDR3 runs 15 residues. V dropped 3 bases and J dropped 5 bases, with 12 bases sitting between them. Germline V gives CDR1 KGHDR, CDR2 SFDVKD. The CDR3 here is CATSDKLVGTGELFF. In nucleotides, the CDR3 is TGTGCCACCAGTGATAAACTAGTGGGGACCGGGGAGCTGTTTTTT.

The V gene is TRBV19, the J gene TRBJ1-1; D may be TRBD1 (5 bases). This CDR3 has 13 residues. The germline V and J ends were trimmed by 7 bases and 4 bases, with 13 bases remaining between them. Per germline, CDR1 LNHDA and CDR2 SQIVND (reference sequence). This CDR3 is CASTPRGVTEAFF. The CDR3 nucleotides are TGTGCCAGTACCCCGAGGGGAGTCACTGAAGCTTTCTTT. The whole variable domain, filled in from reference TRBV19 and TRBJ1-1, reads DGGITQSPKYLFRKEGQNVTLSCEQNLNHDAMYWYRQDPGQGLRLIYYSQIVNDFQKGDIAEGYSVSREKKESFPLTVTSAQKNPTAFYLCASTPRGVTEAFFGQGTRLTVV.

This clonotype was seen a handful of times. The chain uses TRBV6-2 or TRBV6-3 and TRBJ2-7, with no clear D. Germline assignment: CDR1 MNHEY and CDR2 SVGEGT. The CDR3 consists of 13 residues. V shed 7 bases and J shed 0 bases, with 10 bases lying between them. The CDR3 DNA reads TGTGCCAGCATGCTTGGTATCTCCTACGAGCAGTACTTC. This sequence encodes CASMLGISYEQYF.

This clonotype came up once. The missing conserved phenylalanine or tryptophan at the end of this CDR3 makes a read error likely. The V and J genes are TRBV28 and TRBJ2-7, with TRBD1 matching 9 bases. In germline, CDR1 is MDHEN, CDR2 SYDVKM. The CDR3 has 16 residues. Trimming removed 2 bases from V and 6 bases from J; junction bases left unmatched: 11. The CDR3 sequence: CASSLVIRDRDTEQYL. CDR3 sequence (DNA): TGTGCCAGCAGTTTAGTGATCCGGGACAGGGATACCGAGCAGTACTTA.

The chain links TRBV18 to TRBJ2-5, with D unresolved. The germline gives CDR1 KGHSH, CDR2 LQKENI. The CDR3 runs to 13 residues. Deletions cut 8 bases from V and 5 bases from J, with 15 bases between. CDR3 DNA: TGTGCCAGCACCGGATCAATGGGCGAGACCCAGTACTTC. It yields the protein CASTGSMGETQYF.

The chain couples TRBV12-3 or TRBV12-4 to TRBJ2-7, with a weak D call TRBD2 (5 bases). V was shortened by 5 bases and J by 6 bases, with 14 bases between the two germline ends. The CDR3 is made up of 13 amino acids. This CDR3 is CASSTSPMLEQYF. As DNA, the CDR3 is TGTGCCAGCAGTACTAGTCCCATGCTCGAGCAGTACTTC.